Below are 9 T cell receptor beta chains sequenced from a single sample in a study of blood T cell repertoires in COVID-19 (dated by TCRdb to about 2020). Library preparation used the immunoSEQ multiplex PCR assay. TCRdb mirrors the immuneACCESS table, restricted to in-frame sequences. Some clones are absent from its copies; in checked studies, under half trace to an unresolved V gene, and the reason for the others is unknown. This sample holds 300,000 to 350,000 clones; more than 70% were observed only once. The ten biggest clones cover roughly 1.7% of the sample. The sample taken for sequencing was peripheral blood. These receptors originate from a woman younger than 45 with COVID-19, enrolled during active disease.

The DNA of the CDR3 is TGCGCCAGCAGAGGAACAGGCGCCTACGAGCAGTACTTC. It translates to CASRGTGAYEQYF. V and J are TRBV4-1 and TRBJ2-7; possible D gene TRBD1, 5 bases. From germline, CDR1 is MGHRA and CDR2 YSYEKL. This CDR3 has 13 amino acids. V was cut by 6 bases and J by 2 bases, with 11 bases left in between.

The chain combines TRBV2 with TRBJ2-3; maybe TRBD2 (5 bases). The CDR3 length is 14 residues. The germline V gene encodes CDR1 SNHLY and CDR2 FYNNEI. Trimming removed 4 bases at V and 9 bases at J, with 17 bases between. CDR3 region: CASSGRYTGSTQYF. Here the CDR3 DNA reads TGTGCCAGCAGTGGCCGATATACGGGGAGCACGCAGTATTTT.

The V gene is TRBV5-6, the J gene TRBJ2-7, with 8 positions matching TRBD2. The CDR3 runs to 16 residues. Germline CDR1 SGHDT, CDR2 YYEEEE. J was trimmed by 0 bases and V by 0 bases; bases with no gene match: 5. CDR3 sequence: CASSLAGGGFSYEQYF. CDR3 DNA sequence: TGTGCCAGCAGCTTGGCCGGCGGGGGGTTCTCCTACGAGCAGTACTTC. The full variable domain, completed using reference TRBV5-6 and TRBJ2-7, is DAGVTQSPTHLIKTRGQQVTLRCSPKSGHDTVSWYQQALGQGPQFIFQYYEEEERQRGNFPDRFSGHQFPNYSSELNVNALLLGDSALYLCASSLAGGGFSYEQYFGPGTRLTVT.

This chain links TRBV5-6 with TRBJ1-1; D not resolved. Trimming removed 5 bases at V and 1 base at J, with 6 bases between. This CDR3 region has 12 residues. The germline gives CDR1 SGHDT, CDR2 YYEEEE. The CDR3 DNA reads as TGTGCCAGCAGTTTCTGGAACACTGAAGCTTTCTTT. Protein product: CASSFWNTEAFF.

The chain combines TRBV7-9 with TRBJ1-1, with 12 bases lining up with TRBD1. This CDR3 spans 18 amino acids. With V trimmed by 5 bases and J by 0 bases, 10 bases remained unmatched. CDR1 is SEHNR and CDR2 is FQNEAQ in the germline V gene (reference sequence). The CDR3 DNA is TGTGCCAGCAGCCCGGGACAGGGGGCGACGACACTGAACACTGAAGCTTTCTTT. It specifies CASSPGQGATTLNTEAFF.

The V and J genes are TRBV11-3 and TRBJ1-1; D ambiguous. The CDR3 has 14 residues. V lost 0 bases and J lost 3, with 8 bases in between. Germline CDR1 is SGHNT and CDR2 is YENEEA. CDR3 nucleotides: TGTGCCAGCAGCTTAGATCCGCCGGACACTGAAGCTTTCTTT. Translated: CASSLDPPDTEAFF.

The V call is TRBV2, the J call TRBJ1-6; D call uncertain. This CDR3 is built from 14 residues. Trimming cost V 7 bases and J 9 bases, with 16 bases left between them. Germline CDR1 reads SNHLY; CDR2 reads FYNNEI. CDR3 nucleotide sequence: TGTGCCAGCAAGATTGGACCTGCGGGTTCACCCCTCCACTTT. Protein product: CASKIGPAGSPLHF.

The chain employs TRBV11-3 and TRBJ2-7; no clear D. V was shortened by 1 base and J by 2 bases, with 9 bases between the two germline ends. The CDR3 runs 14 residues. Germline V lookup: CDR1 SGHNT, CDR2 YENEEA. The CDR3 sequence: CASSLVDGAYEQYV. Written as DNA, the CDR3 is TGTGCCAGCAGCTTAGTCGACGGAGCCTACGAGCAGTACGTC.

V is TRBV9 and J is TRBJ2-3; tentatively, D is TRBD2 (5 bases). This CDR3 is built from 17 residues. V lost 0 bases and J lost 0, with 14 bases in between. CDR1 SGDLS and CDR2 YYNGEE come from the germline V gene. The CDR3 nucleotides are TGTGCCAGCAGCGTAGGGACTCCAGGCACTAGCACAGATACGCAGTATTTT. Its protein product is CASSVGTPGTSTDTQYF.